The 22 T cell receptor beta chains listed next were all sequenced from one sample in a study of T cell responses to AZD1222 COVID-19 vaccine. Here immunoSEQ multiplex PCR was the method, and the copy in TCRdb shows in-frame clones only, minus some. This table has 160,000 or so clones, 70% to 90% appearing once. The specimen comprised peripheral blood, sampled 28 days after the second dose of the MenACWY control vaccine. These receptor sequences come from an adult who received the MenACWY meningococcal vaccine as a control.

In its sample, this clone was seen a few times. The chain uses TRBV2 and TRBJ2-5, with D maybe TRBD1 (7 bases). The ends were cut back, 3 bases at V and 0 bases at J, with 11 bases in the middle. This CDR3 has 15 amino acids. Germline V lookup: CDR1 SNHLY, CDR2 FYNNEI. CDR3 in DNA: TGTGCCAGCAGTGAGGGGGGACAGCACCAAGAGACCCAGTACTTC. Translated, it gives CASSEGGQHQETQYF.

CDR3 amino acids: CASSLPVPDTQYF. The CDR3 region has the DNA TGTGCCAGCAGTTTACCAGTCCCAGATACGCAGTATTTT. This chain uses TRBV28 with TRBJ2-3; no clear D. V lost 2 bases to trimming and J lost 4 bases, with 7 bases between them. This CDR3 spans 13 amino acids. Looked up from germline, CDR1 is MDHEN and CDR2 is SYDVKM.

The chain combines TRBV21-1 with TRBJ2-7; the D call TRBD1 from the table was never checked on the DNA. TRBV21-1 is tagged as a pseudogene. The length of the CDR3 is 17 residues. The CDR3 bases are TGTGCCAGCGGCCCCGGACAGGGGCCCCTGGGAGGATACGAGCAGTACTTC. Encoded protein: CASGPGQGPLGGYEQYF.

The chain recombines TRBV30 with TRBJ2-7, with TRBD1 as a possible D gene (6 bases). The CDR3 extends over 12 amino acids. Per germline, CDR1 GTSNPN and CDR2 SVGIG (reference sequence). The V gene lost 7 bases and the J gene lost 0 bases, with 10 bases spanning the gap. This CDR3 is CAYRDNSYEQYF. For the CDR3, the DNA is TGTGCCTACCGGGACAACTCCTACGAGCAGTACTTC.

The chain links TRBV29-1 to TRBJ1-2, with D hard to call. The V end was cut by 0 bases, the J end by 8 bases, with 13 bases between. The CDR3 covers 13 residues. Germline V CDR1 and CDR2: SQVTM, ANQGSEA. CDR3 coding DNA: TGCAGCGTTGAAGATCGTGGCCGGAGGGGCTACACCTTC. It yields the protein CSVEDRGRRGYTF.

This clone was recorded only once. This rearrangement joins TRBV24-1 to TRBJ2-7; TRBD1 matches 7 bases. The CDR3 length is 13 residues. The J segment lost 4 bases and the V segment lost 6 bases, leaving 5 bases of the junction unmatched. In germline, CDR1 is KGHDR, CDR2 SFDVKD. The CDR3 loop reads CATSRQGGYEQYF. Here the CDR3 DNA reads TGTGCCACCAGTCGACAGGGTGGGTACGAGCAGTACTTC.

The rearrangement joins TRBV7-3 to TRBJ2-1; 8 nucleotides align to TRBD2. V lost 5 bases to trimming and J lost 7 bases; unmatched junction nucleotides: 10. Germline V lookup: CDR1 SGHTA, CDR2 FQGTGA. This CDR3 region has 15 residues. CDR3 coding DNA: TGTGCCAGCAGCCTAAGCGGGAGTCGTTATAATGAGCAGTTCTTC. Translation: CASSLSGSRYNEQFF. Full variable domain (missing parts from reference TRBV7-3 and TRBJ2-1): GAGVSQTPSNKVTEKGKYVELRCDPISGHTALYWYRQSLGQGPEFLIYFQGTGAADDSGLPNDRFFAVRPEGSVSTLKIQRTERGDSAVYLCASSLSGSRYNEQFFGPGTRLTVL.

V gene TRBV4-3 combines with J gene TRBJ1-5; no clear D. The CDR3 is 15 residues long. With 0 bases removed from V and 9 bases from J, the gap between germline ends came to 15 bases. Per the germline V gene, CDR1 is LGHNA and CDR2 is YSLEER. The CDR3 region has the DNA TGCGCCAGCAGCCAAGATATAATGTCTCCCGGGCCCCAGCATTTT. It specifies CASSQDIMSPGPQHF.

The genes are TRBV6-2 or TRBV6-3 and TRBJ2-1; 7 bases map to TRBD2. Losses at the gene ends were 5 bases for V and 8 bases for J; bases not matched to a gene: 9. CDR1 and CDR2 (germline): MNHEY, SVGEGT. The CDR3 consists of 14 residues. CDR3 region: CASSVWTREHEQFF. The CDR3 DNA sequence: TGTGCCAGCAGTGTTTGGACTAGAGAACATGAGCAGTTCTTC.

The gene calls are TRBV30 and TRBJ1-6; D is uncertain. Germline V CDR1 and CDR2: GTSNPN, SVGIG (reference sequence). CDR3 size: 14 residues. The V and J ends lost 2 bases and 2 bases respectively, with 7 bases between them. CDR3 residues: CAWSHGPYNSPLHF. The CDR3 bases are TGTGCCTGGAGTCACGGTCCCTATAATTCACCCCTCCACTTT.

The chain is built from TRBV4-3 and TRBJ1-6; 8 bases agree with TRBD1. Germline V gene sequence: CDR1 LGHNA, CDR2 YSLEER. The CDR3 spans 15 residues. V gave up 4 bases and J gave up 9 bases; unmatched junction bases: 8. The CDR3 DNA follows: TGCGCCAGCAGCCGAGGTGGTCAGGGGGCTTCACCCCTCCACTTT. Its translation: CASSRGGQGASPLHF.

The CDR3 spells CASSSFGQLSSYEQYF. The CDR3, as DNA: TGTGCCAGTAGTTCGTTCGGGCAGTTGAGCTCCTACGAGCAGTACTTC. The rearrangement joins TRBV19 to TRBJ2-7; no reliable D call. Germline V gives CDR1 LNHDA, CDR2 SQIVND (reference sequence). The ends were cut back, 5 bases at V and 0 bases at J, with 17 bases in the middle. The CDR3 is made up of 16 amino acids.

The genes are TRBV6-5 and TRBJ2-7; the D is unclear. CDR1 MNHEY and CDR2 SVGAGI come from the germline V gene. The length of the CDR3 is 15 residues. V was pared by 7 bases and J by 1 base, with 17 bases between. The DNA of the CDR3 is TGTGCCAGCAACCCCGGACGCGCCCCTTCCTACGAGCAGTACTTC. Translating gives CASNPGRAPSYEQYF.

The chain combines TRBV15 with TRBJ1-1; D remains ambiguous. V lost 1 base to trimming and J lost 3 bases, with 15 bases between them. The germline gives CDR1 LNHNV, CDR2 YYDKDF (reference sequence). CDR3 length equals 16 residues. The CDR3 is CATSRGASFGDTEAFF. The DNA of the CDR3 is TGTGCCACCAGCAGAGGGGCCTCCTTTGGGGACACTGAAGCTTTCTTT.

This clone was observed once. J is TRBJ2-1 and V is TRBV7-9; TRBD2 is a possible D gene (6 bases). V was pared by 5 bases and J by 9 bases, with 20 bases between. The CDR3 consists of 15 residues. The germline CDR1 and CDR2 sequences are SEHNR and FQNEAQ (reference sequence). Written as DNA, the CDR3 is TGTGCCAGCAGCCGCGGGACGACGGGTGGGGGTGAGCAGTTCTTC. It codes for CASSRGTTGGGEQFF.

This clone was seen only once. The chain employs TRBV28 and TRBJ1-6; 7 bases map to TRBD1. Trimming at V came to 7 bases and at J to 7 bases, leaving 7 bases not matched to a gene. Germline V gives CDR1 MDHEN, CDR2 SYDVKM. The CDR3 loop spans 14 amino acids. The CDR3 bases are TGTGCCAGCAACCCCGGGACAGTAAATTCACCCCTCCACTTT. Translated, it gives CASNPGTVNSPLHF.

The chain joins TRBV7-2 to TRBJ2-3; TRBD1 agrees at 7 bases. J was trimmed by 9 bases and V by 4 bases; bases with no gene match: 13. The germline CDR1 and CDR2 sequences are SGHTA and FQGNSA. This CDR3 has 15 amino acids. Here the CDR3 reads CASSSRDITQGTQYF. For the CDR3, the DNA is TGTGCCAGCAGCTCCCGGGACATTACACAGGGGACGCAGTATTTT.

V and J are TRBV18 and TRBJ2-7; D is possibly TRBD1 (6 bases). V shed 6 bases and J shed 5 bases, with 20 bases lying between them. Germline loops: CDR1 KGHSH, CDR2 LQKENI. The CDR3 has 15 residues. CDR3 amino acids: CASSKRGKSVNEQYF. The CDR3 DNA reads TGTGCCAGCTCGAAAAGGGGGAAAAGCGTGAACGAGCAGTACTTC.

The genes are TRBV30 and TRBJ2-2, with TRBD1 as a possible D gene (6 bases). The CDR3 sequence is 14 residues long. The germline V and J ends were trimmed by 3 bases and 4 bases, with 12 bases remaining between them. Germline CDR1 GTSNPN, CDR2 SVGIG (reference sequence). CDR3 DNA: TGTGCCTGGAGAGAAACAGGGCTCACCGGGGAGCTGTTTTTT. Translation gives CAWRETGLTGELFF.

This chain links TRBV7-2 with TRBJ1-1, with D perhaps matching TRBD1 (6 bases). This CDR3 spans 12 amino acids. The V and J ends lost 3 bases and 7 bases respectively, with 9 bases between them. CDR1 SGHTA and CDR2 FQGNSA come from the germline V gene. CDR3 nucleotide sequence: TGTGCCAGCAGCTTCGGGGGCGTTGAAGCTTTCTTT. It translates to CASSFGGVEAFF. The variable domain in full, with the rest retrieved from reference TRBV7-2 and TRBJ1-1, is GAGVSQSPSNKVTEKGKDVELRCDPISGHTALYWYRQSLGQGLEFLIYFQGNSAPDKSGLPSDRFSAERTGGSVSTLTIQRTQQEDSAVYLCASSFGGVEAFFGQGTRLTVV.

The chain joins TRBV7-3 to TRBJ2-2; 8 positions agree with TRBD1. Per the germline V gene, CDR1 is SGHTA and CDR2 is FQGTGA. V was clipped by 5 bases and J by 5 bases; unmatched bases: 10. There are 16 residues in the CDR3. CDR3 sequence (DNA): TGTGCCAGCAGCCAGGACAGGGCCGGCGGAACCGGGGAGCTGTTTTTT. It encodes CASSQDRAGGTGELFF.

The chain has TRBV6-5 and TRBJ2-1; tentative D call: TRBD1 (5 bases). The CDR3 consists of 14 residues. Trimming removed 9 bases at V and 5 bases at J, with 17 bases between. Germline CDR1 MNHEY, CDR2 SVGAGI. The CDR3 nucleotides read TGTGCCAGTCGAGATAAGGGGCTACACAATGAGCAGTTCTTC. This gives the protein CASRDKGLHNEQFF.